Listed below are T cell receptor beta chains from one sample, sequenced in a study of blood T cell repertoires in COVID-19. Clones were read by immunoSEQ multiplex PCR, and TCRdb kept only the in-frame ones, dropping some. The sample records tens of thousands of clones, around four fifths being singletons. The material sequenced was peripheral blood. Receptors were obtained from an elderly woman with active or convalescent COVID-19. The CDR3 runs from the conserved cysteine through the conserved F or W. Fields, in order: clone size, V gene, J gene, D gene, CDR3 DNA, CDR3 protein. The D gene is left open where the match is weak. Only part of the rows carry a size: once, few, many, or a class if the clone is expanded.

abundance: once
v_gene: TRBV5-4
j_gene: TRBJ2-7
d_gene: TRBD1
CDR3nt: TGTGCCAGCAGCGACAGGGATCGTACCTACGAGCAGTACTTC
CDR3aa: CASSDRDRTYEQYF

abundance: NA
v_gene: TRBV5-1
j_gene: TRBJ2-5
d_gene: NA
CDR3nt: TGCGCCAGCAGCTTGGACAGGAGGAGGGCAGAGACCCAGTACTTC
CDR3aa: CASSLDRRRAETQYF

abundance: NA
v_gene: TRBV24-1
j_gene: TRBJ2-1
d_gene: NA
CDR3nt: TGTGCCACCAGTGATTCCGGGCGCTCGGGGAATGAGCAGTTCTTC
CDR3aa: CATSDSGRSGNEQFF

abundance: NA
v_gene: TRBV5-1
j_gene: TRBJ2-7
d_gene: NA
CDR3nt: TGCGCCAGCAGCTTGGTAGCAGGGGCTGGATACGAGCAGTACTTC
CDR3aa: CASSLVAGAGYEQYF

abundance: NA
v_gene: TRBV12-5
j_gene: TRBJ1-1
d_gene: TRBD1
CDR3nt: TGTGCTAGTGGTTCAAGACAGGGGGGGACCGTCACTGAAGCTTTCTTT
CDR3aa: CASGSRQGGTVTEAFF

abundance: NA
v_gene: TRBV19
j_gene: TRBJ1-2
d_gene: NA
CDR3nt: TGTGCCAGTAGTGCGACGGAGGTTCTGGGGAGGTCGTCAGGCTACACCTTC
CDR3aa: CASSATEVLGRSSGYTF

abundance: NA
v_gene: TRBV11-3
j_gene: TRBJ2-7
d_gene: TRBD1
CDR3nt: TGTGCCAGCACCCGGACAGGAGGTTACGAGCAGTACTTC
CDR3aa: CASTRTGGYEQYF

abundance: NA
v_gene: TRBV10-3
j_gene: TRBJ1-5
d_gene: NA
CDR3nt: TGTGCCATCAGTAACGGGGGGTATAGTCAGCCCCAGCATTTT
CDR3aa: CAISNGGYSQPQHF

abundance: NA
v_gene: TRBV3-1/TRBV3-2
j_gene: TRBJ2-3
d_gene: TRBD2
CDR3nt: TGTGCCAGCAGCCCTCTCGGGGGGGCGGGGGATACGCAGTATTTT
CDR3aa: CASSPLGGAGDTQYF

abundance: NA
v_gene: TRBV7-9
j_gene: TRBJ2-7
d_gene: NA
CDR3nt: TGTGCCAGCAGCAGCGGACAGACCTACGAGCAGTACTTC
CDR3aa: CASSSGQTYEQYF

abundance: NA
v_gene: TRBV5-4
j_gene: TRBJ2-5
d_gene: NA
CDR3nt: TGTGCCAGCAGCAGCAGACTAGGCCAAGAGACCCAGTACTTC
CDR3aa: CASSSRLGQETQYF

abundance: NA
v_gene: TRBV5-1
j_gene: TRBJ2-1
d_gene: TRBD1
CDR3nt: TGCGCCAGCAGACCAACCGGACAGGGGGAGTTGAAAAATGAGCAGTTCTTC
CDR3aa: CASRPTGQGELKNEQFF

abundance: NA
v_gene: TRBV18
j_gene: TRBJ1-6
d_gene: TRBD1
CDR3nt: TGTGCCAGCTCACCCAGCCTAGGACAGGGTACATCACCCCTCCACTTT
CDR3aa: CASSPSLGQGTSPLHF

abundance: NA
v_gene: TRBV6-5
j_gene: TRBJ1-1
d_gene: NA
CDR3nt: TGTGCCAGCAGTTACAGGCTTGCGGGGACCTGGACTGAAGCTTTCTTT
CDR3aa: CASSYRLAGTWTEAFF